This T cell receptor beta chain was identified in a study of T-cell memory formation after mild COVID-19. Study-wide findings and caveats: Pre-infection memory harbored some responding clones, suggesting cross-reactive memory joined.

CDR3 length: 12 amino acids. Per germline, CDR1 DFQATT and CDR2 SNEGSKA (reference sequence). V lost 3 bases to trimming and J lost 2 bases, with 7 bases between them. In the case of this clonotype: The antigen remains unidentified.

Barcoded TCR alpha and TCR beta cDNA libraries with UMIs came from 5'RACE using constant-segment primers. TCRdb used MiXCR to reprocess the 5' RACE reads, holding one entry per CDR3 protein. Of almost 350,000 distinct CDR3 sequences listed, 20% to 25% were seen once; the top ten hold roughly a fifth. The rearrangement links TRBV20-1 to TRBJ1-1; no definite D call. The TCR comes from a man in his late teens or twenties who had mild COVID-19 (a few samples of this study predate the infection). Cell type and time point are not known. The sequenced sample consisted of PBMCs or a T cell subset sorted from them (not recorded which). The CDR3 spells CSARVPNTEAFF. In DNA form, the CDR3 reads TGCAGTGCTAGGGTACCCAACACTGAAGCTTTCTTT.